This T cell receptor (beta chain) was recovered during a study of T cell clones after liver transplantation. In the study overall: Standard immunosuppression, with no induction, continued until 12-24 months after transplant.

The germline V gene has CDR1 SGHRS and CDR2 YFSETQ. The CDR3 extends over 16 amino acids. V was cut by 4 bases and J by 3 bases, with 17 bases left in between. Points from the study as a whole: Donor-reactive sequences fell more than third party-reactive ones, suggesting partial deletion.

Clones were sequenced by immunoSEQ multiplex PCR, and TCRdb holds only the in-frame ones, with some missing. The sample yields tens of thousands of clones, nearly 85% seen once. The sample holds one count of this clone. The antigen remains undetermined. The TCR was taken from a human patient who received a liver transplant. These T cells may partly come from the graft donor. This specimen consisted of CD4+ T cells from blood, obtained approximately 3.5 years after liver transplant. This chain uses TRBV5-1 with TRBJ2-4; D is perhaps TRBD2 (5 bases). CDR3: CASSRLPDGGKNIQYF. The CDR3 bases are TGCGCCAGCAGCCGACTACCTGACGGAGGCAAAAACATTCAGTACTTC.